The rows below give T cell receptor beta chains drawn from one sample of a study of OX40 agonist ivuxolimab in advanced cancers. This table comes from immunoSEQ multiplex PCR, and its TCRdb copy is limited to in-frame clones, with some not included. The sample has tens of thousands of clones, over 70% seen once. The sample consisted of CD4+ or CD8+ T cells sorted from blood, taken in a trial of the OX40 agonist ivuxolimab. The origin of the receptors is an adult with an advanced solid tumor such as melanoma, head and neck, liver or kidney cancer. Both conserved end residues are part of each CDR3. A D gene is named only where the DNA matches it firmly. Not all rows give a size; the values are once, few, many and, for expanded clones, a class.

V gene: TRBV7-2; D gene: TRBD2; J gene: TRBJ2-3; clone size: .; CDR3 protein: CASSAGTTKDTQYF; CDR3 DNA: TGTGCCAGCAGCGCGGGGACTACTAAAGATACGCAGTATTTT
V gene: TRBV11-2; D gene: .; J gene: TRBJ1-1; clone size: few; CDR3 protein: CASSLWAGATEAFF; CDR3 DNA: TGTGCCAGCAGCTTATGGGCTGGGGCCACTGAAGCTTTCTTT
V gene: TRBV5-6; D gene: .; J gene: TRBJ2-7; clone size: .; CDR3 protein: CASSRPTGLTYEQYF; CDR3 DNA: TGTGCCAGCAGCCGCCCTACAGGGCTAACCTACGAGCAGTACTTC
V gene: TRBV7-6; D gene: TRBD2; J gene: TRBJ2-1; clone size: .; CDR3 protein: CASSLILAGSNEQFF; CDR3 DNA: TGTGCCAGCAGCTTAATCCTAGCGGGGAGCAATGAGCAGTTCTTC
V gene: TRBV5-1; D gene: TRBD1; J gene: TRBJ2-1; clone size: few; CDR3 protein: CASSLEGQLYNEQFF; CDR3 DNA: TGCGCCAGCAGCTTGGAGGGACAGCTTTACAATGAGCAGTTCTTC
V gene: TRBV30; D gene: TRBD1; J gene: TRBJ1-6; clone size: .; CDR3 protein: CAWKGQTNSPLHF; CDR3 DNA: TGTGCCTGGAAGGGACAGACCAATTCACCCCTCCACTTT
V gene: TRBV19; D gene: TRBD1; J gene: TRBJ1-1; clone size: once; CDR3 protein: CASRQGGRYVDTEAFF; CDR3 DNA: TGTGCCAGCCGACAGGGTGGCCGCTATGTGGACACTGAAGCTTTCTTT
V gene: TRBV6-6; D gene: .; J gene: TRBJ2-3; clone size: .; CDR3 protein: CASSDPVGDTQYF; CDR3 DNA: TGTGCCAGCAGTGACCCGGTCGGGGATACGCAGTATTTT
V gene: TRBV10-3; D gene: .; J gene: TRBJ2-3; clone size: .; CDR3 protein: CAISPNAGNTDTQYF; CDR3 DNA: TGTGCCATCAGTCCAAACGCAGGGAACACAGATACGCAGTATTTT
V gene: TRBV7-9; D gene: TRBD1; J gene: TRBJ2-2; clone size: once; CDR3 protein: CASSLGWTGAITGELFF; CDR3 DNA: TGTGCCAGCAGCTTAGGATGGACAGGGGCCATCACCGGGGAGCTGTTTTTT
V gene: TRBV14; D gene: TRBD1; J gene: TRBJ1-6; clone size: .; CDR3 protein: CASSRRQGANSPLHF; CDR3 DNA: TGTGCCAGCAGCCGCAGACAGGGCGCCAATTCACCCCTCCACTTT
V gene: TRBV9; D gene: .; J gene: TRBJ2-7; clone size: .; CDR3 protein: CASSSTAGEPYEQYF; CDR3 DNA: TGTGCCAGCAGCTCAACCGCAGGGGAACCCTACGAGCAGTACTTC
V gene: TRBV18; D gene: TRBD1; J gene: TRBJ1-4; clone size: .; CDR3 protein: CASSDGTEATNEKLFF; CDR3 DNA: TGTGCCAGCTCAGACGGGACAGAAGCAACTAATGAAAAACTGTTTTTT
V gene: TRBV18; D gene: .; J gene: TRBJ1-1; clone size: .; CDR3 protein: CASSPGMGAEAFF; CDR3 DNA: TGTGCCAGCTCACCGGGAATGGGCGCTGAAGCTTTCTTT
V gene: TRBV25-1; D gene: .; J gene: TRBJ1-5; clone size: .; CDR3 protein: CASSEGNQPQHF; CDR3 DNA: TGTGCCAGCAGTGAAGGGAATCAGCCCCAGCATTTT
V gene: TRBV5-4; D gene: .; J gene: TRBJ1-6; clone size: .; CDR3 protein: CASSSGRAGDSPLHF; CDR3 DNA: TGTGCCAGCAGCTCGGGGAGGGCAGGTGATTCACCCCTCCACTTT
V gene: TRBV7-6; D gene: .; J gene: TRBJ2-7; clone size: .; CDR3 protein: CASSPRAGDYEQYF; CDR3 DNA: TGTGCCAGCAGCCCCCGAGCAGGGGACTACGAGCAGTACTTC
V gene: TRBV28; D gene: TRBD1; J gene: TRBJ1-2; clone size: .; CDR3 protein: CASRLSTGVNYGYTF; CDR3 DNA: TGTGCCAGCAGACTTTCGACAGGGGTTAACTATGGCTACACCTTC
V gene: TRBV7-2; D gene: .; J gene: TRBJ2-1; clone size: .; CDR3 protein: CASKQQSSSYNEQFF; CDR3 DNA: TGTGCCAGCAAACAGCAGTCCAGCTCCTACAATGAGCAGTTCTTC
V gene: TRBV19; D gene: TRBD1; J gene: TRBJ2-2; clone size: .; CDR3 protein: CASSIPRGHTGELFF; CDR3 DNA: TGTGCCAGTAGTATCCCCAGGGGGCACACCGGGGAGCTGTTTTTT
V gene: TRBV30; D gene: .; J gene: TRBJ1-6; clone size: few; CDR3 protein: CAWSTGTSLGNSPLHF; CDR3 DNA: TGTGCCTGGAGTACCGGGACATCGCTGGGTAATTCACCCCTCCACTTT
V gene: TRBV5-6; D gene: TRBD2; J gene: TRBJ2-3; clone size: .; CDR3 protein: CASSPLGLADTQYF; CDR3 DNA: TGTGCCAGCAGCCCCTTGGGACTAGCAGATACGCAGTATTTT
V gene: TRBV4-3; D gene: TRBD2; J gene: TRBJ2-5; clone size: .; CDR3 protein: CASSHGTSGRETQYF; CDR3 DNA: TGCGCCAGCAGCCACGGGACTAGCGGGAGAGAGACCCAGTACTTC
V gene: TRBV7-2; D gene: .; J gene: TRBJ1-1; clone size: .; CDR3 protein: CASSHRTEAFF; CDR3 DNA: TGTGCCAGCAGCCACCGGACTGAAGCTTTCTTT
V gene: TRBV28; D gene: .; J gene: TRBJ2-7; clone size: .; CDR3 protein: CASSLPGNYEQYF; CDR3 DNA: TGTGCCAGCAGTTTACCAGGGAATTACGAGCAGTACTTC
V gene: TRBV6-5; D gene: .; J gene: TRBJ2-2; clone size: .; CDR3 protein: CASSSPGGRSGELFF; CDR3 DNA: TGTGCCAGCAGTTCCCCCGGAGGCCGGTCCGGGGAGCTGTTTTTT
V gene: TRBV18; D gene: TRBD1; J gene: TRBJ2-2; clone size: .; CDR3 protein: CASSPGTVHNTGELFF; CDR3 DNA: TGTGCCAGCTCACCTGGGACAGTTCACAACACCGGGGAGCTGTTTTTT
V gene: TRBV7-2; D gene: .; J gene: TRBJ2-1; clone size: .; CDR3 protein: CASSLESSSGEQFF; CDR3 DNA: TGTGCCAGCAGCTTAGAGAGCTCGTCGGGTGAGCAGTTCTTC
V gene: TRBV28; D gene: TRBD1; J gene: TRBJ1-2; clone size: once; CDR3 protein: CASRPGGQASHGYTF; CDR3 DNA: TGTGCCAGCAGACCCGGTGGACAGGCATCGCATGGCTACACCTTC
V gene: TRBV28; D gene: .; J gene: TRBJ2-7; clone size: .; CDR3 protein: CASSLLPSVFLVYEQYF; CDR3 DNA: TGTGCCAGCAGTTTATTGCCTAGTGTCTTTTTGGTCTACGAGCAGTACTTC
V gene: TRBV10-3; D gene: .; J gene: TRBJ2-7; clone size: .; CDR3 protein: CAISELGHEQYF; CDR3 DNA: TGTGCCATCAGTGAACTGGGCCACGAGCAGTACTTC
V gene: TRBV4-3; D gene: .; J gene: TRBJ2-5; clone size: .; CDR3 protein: CASSQDGTSQETQYF; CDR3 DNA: TGCGCCAGCAGCCAAGATGGGACATCTCAAGAGACCCAGTACTTC
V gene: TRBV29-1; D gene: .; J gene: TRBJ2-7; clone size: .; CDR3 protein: CSVFGRTYEQYF; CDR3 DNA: TGCAGCGTTTTTGGACGGACCTACGAGCAGTACTTC
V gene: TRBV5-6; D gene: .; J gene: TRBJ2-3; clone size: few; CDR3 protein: CASSWTSSTDTQYF; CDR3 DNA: TGTGCCAGCAGCTGGACCTCTAGCACAGATACGCAGTATTTT
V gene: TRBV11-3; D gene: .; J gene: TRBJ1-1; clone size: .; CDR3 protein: CASSPAVAPRSTEAFF; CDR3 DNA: TGTGCCAGCAGTCCAGCAGTAGCGCCCCGAAGCACTGAAGCTTTCTTT
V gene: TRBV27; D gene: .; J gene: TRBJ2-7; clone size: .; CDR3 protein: CASSRTPGRIYEQYF; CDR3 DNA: TGTGCCAGCAGCCGAACCCCGGGCCGAATCTACGAGCAGTACTTC
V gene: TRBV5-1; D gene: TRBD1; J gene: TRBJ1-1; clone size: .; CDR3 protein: CASSVKQGHTEAFF; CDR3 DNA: TGCGCCAGCAGCGTAAAACAGGGGCACACTGAAGCTTTCTTT
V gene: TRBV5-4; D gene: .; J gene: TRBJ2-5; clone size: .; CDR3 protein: CASSQTRGGETQYF; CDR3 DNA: TGTGCCAGCAGCCAAACCCGGGGAGGAGAGACCCAGTACTTC
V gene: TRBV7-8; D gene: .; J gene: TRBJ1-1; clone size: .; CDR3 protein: CASSLVAGQNTEAFF; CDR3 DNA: TGTGCCAGCAGCTTAGTGGCGGGACAGAACACTGAAGCTTTCTTT
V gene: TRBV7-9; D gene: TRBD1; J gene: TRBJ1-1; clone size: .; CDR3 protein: CASSLGAGGTMNTEAFF; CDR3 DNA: TGTGCCAGCAGCTTAGGCGCAGGGGGGACGATGAACACTGAAGCTTTCTTT
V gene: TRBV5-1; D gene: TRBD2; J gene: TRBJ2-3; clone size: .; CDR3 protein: CASSSGAGGSTDTQYF; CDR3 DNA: TGCGCCAGCAGTTCTGGAGCGGGGGGTAGCACAGATACGCAGTATTTT
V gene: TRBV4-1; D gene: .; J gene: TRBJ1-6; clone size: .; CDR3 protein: CASSQIISSPLHF; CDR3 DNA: TGCGCCAGCAGCCAAATAATTTCCTCACCCCTCCACTTT
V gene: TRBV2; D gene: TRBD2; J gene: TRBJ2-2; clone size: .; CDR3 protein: CATGTSGGPTGELFF; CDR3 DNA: TGTGCCACAGGGACTAGCGGGGGGCCCACCGGGGAGCTGTTTTTT
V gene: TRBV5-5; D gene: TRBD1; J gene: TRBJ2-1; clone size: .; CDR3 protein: CASSLEGTGYNEQFF; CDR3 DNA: TGTGCCAGCAGCTTGGAGGGGACAGGGTACAATGAGCAGTTCTTC
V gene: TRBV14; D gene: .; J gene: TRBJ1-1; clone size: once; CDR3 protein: CASSPSIVGEAFF; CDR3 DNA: TGTGCCAGCAGCCCTTCCATAGTAGGGGAAGCTTTCTTT
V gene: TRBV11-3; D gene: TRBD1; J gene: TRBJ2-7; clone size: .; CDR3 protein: CASSLGQGIYEQYF; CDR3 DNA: TGTGCCAGCAGCTTAGGACAGGGGATTTACGAGCAGTACTTC
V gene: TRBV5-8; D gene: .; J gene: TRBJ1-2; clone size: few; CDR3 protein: CASSRRVNYGYTF; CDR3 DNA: TGTGCCAGCAGCCGCCGAGTAAACTATGGCTACACCTTC
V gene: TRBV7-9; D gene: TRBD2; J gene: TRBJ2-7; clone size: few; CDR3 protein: CASSFAGVIYEQYF; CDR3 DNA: TGTGCCAGCAGCTTTGCGGGAGTCATCTACGAGCAGTACTTC
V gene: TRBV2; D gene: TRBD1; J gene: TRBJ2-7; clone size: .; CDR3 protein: CASSGTGTNSYEQYF; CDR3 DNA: TGTGCCAGCAGTGGGACAGGGACAAACTCCTACGAGCAGTACTTC
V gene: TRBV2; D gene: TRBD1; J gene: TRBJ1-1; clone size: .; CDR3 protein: CASSEALGGGITEAFF; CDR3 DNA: TGTGCCAGCAGTGAAGCGCTGGGAGGGGGCATCACTGAAGCTTTCTTT
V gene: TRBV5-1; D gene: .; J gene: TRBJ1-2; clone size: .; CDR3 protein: CASSLPREDRANYGYTF; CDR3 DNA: TGCGCCAGCAGCTTGCCGCGGGAGGACCGAGCTAACTATGGCTACACCTTC
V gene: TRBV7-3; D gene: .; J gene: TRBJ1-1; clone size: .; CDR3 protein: CASSLSGNTEAFF; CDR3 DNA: TGTGCCAGCAGCCTCTCGGGGAACACTGAAGCTTTCTTT
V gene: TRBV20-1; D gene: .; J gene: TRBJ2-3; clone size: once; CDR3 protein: CSGSRGDTQYF; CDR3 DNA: TGCAGTGGGAGCCGGGGAGATACGCAGTATTTT
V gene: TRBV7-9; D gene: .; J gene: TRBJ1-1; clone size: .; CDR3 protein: CASSLAGWSLEAFF; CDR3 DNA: TGTGCCAGCAGCTTGGCAGGGTGGTCCCTTGAAGCTTTCTTT
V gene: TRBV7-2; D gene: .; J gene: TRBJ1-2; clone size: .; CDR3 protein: CASSSSSTYGYTF; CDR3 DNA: TGTGCCAGCAGTTCAAGCAGCACCTATGGCTACACCTTC